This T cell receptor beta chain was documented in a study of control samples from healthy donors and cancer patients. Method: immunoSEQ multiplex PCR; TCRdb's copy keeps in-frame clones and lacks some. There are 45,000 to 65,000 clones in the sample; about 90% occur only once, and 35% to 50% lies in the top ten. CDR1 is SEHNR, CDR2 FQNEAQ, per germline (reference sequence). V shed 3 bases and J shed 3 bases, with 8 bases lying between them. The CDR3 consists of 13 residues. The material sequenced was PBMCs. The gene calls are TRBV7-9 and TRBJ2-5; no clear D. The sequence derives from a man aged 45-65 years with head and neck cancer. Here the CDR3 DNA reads TGTGCCAGCAGCTTTGGCCTGGAAGAGACCCAGTACTTC. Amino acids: CASSFGLEETQYF.